Following are 2 T cell receptor beta chains from one sample sequenced in a study of T cell responses to AZD1222 COVID-19 vaccine. TCRdb's table, derived via immunoSEQ multiplex PCR, lists solely in-frame clones and lacks some. Found here are about 200,000 clones, more than 85% of them singletons; the top ten hold 1%. The source was peripheral blood, collected on day 0 of MenACWY control vaccination. These receptors all come from an adult in good health.

The chain carries TRBV5-1 and TRBJ2-1; tentative D call: TRBD2 (5 bases). V was pared by 5 bases and J by 4 bases, with 22 bases between. Germline-derived CDR1 and CDR2 are SGHRS and YFSETQ. The CDR3 consists of 17 residues. This CDR3 is CASSRGRPGSLYNEQFF. In nucleotides, the CDR3 is TGCGCCAGCAGTAGAGGGCGACCGGGATCCCTTTACAATGAGCAGTTCTTC.

The V gene is TRBV5-1, the J gene TRBJ1-2; 7 bases fit TRBD1. Germline V CDR1 and CDR2: SGHRS, YFSETQ. The CDR3 has 15 residues. Trimming removed 3 bases from V and 0 bases from J; junction bases left unmatched: 5. CDR3 protein: CASSSRTGTNYGYTF. The CDR3 DNA sequence: TGCGCCAGCAGCTCCAGGACAGGAACTAACTATGGCTACACCTTC.